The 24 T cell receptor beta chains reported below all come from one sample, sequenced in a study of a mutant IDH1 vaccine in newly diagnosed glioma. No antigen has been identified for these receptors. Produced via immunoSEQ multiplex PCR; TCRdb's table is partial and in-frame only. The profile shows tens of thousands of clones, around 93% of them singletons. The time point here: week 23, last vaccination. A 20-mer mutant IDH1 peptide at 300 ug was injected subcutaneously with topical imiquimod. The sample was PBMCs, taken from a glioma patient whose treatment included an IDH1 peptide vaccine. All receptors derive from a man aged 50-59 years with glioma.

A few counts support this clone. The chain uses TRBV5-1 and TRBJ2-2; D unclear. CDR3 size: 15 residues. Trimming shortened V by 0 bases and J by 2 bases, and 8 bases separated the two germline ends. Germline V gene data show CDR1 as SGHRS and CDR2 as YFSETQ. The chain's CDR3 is CASSLDSFNTGELFF. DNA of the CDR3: TGCGCCAGCAGCTTGGACAGCTTCAACACCGGGGAGCTGTTTTTT.

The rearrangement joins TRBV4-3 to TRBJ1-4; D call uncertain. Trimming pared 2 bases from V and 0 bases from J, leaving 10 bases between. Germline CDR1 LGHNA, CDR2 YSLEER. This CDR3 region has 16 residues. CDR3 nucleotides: TGCGCCAGCAGCCAATTCACCCCGCCAACTAATGAAAAACTGTTTTTT. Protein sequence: CASSQFTPPTNEKLFF.

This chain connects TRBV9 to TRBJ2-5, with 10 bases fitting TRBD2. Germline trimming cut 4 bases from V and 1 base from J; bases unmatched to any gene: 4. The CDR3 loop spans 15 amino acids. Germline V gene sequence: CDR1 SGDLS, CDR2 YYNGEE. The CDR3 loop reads CASSPRLAGQETQYF. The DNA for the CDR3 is TGTGCCAGCAGCCCCAGACTAGCGGGCCAAGAGACCCAGTACTTC. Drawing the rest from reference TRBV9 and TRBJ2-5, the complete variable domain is DSGVTQTPKHLITATGQRVTLRCSPRSGDLSVYWYQQSLDQGLQFLIQYYNGEERAKGNILERFSAQQFPDLHSELNLSSLELGDSALYFCASSPRLAGQETQYFGPGTRLLVL.

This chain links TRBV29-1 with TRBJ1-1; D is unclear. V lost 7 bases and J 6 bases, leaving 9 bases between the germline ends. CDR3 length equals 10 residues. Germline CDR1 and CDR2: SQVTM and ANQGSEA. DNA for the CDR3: TGCAGCGCGTGGGGTCCTGAAGCTTTCTTT. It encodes CSAWGPEAFF. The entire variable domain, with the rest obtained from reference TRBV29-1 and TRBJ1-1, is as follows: SAVISQKPSRDICQRGTSLTIQCQVDSQVTMMFWYRQQPGQSLTLIATANQGSEATYESGFVIDKFPISRPNLTFSTLTVSNMSPEDSSIYLCSAWGPEAFFGQGTRLTVV.

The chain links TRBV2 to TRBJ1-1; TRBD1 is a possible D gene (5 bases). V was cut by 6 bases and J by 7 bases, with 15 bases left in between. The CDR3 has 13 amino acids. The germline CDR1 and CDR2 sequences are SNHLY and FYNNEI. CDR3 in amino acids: CASRLEQVYEAFF. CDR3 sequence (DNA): TGTGCCAGCAGGCTAGAACAGGTGTATGAAGCTTTCTTT.

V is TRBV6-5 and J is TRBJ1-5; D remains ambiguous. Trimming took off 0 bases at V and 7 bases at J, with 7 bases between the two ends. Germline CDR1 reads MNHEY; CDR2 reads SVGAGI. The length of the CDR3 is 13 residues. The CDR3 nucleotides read TGTGCCAGCAGTTACTCGTTTGGGCAGCCCCAGCATTTT. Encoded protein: CASSYSFGQPQHF.

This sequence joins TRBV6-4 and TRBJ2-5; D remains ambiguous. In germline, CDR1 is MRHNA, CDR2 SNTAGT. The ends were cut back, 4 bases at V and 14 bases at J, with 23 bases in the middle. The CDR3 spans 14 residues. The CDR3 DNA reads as TGTGCCAGCAGTGTTAACTTGGTTAGGCTCCAGCATTACTTC. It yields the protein CASSVNLVRLQHYF.

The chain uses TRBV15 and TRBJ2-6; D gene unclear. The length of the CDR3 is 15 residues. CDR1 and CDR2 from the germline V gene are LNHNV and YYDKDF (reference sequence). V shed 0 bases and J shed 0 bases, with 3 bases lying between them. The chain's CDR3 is CATSRDNSGANVLTF. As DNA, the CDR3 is TGTGCCACCAGCAGAGACAACTCTGGGGCCAACGTCCTGACTTTC. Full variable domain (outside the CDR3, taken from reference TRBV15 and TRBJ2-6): DAMVIQNPRYQVTQFGKPVTLSCSQTLNHNVMYWYQQKSSQAPKLLFHYYDKDFNNEADTPDNFQSRRPNTSFCFLDIRSPGLGDTAMYLCATSRDNSGANVLTFGAGSRLTVL.

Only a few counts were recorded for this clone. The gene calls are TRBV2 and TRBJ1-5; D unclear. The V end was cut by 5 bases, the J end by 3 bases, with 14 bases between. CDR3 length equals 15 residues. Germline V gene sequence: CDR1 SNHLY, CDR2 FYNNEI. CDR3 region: CASSPSGRSNQPQHF. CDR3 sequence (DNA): TGTGCCAGCAGTCCGTCGGGCAGATCCAATCAGCCCCAGCATTTT.

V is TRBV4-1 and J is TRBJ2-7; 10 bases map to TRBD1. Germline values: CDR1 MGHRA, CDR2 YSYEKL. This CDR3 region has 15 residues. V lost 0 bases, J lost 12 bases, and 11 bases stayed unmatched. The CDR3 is CASSQDMGQGYWPYF. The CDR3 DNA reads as TGCGCCAGCAGCCAAGATATGGGACAGGGGTACTGGCCGTACTTC.

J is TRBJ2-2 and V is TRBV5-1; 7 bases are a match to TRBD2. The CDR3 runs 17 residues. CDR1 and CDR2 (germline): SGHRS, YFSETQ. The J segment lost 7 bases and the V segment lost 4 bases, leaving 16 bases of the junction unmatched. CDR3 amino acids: CASSARWTRGGLGELFF. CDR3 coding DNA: TGCGCCAGCAGCGCGCGTTGGACTAGAGGAGGTCTCGGGGAGCTGTTTTTT.

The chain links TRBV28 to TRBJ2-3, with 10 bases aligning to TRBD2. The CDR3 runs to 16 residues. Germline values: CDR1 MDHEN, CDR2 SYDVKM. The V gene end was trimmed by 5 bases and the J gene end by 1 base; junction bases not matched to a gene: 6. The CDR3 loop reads CASSPRLAGRTDTQYF. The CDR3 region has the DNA TGTGCCAGCAGTCCGAGACTAGCGGGTCGCACAGATACGCAGTATTTT.

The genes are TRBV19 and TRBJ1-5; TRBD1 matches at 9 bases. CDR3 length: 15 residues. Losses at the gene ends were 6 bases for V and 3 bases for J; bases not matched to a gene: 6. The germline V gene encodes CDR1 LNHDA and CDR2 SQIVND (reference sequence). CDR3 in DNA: TGTGCCAGTAGAATTTGGGACAGGGACAATCAGCCCCAGCATTTT. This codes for CASRIWDRDNQPQHF.

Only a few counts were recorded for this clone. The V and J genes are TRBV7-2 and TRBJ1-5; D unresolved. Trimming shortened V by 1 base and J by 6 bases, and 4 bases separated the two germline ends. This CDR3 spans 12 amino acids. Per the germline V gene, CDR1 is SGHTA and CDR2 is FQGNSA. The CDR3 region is CASSLDSQPQHF. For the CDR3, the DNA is TGTGCCAGCAGCTTAGATTCTCAGCCCCAGCATTTT.

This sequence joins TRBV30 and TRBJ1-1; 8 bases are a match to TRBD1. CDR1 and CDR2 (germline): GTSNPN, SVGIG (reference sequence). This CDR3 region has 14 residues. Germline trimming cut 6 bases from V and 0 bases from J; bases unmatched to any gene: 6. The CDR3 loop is CACRQGTLNTEAFF. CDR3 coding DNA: TGTGCCTGCAGACAGGGGACCTTGAACACTGAAGCTTTCTTT.

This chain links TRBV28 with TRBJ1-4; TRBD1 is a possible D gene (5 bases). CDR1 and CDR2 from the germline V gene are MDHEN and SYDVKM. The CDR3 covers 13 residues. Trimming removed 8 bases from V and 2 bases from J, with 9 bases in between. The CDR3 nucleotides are TGTGCCAGCTCCCGGGACACTAATGAAAAACTGTTTTTT. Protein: CASSRDTNEKLFF.

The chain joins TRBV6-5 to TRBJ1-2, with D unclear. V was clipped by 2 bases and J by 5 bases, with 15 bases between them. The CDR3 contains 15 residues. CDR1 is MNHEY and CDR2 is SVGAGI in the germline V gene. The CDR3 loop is CASSYTAGSIYGYTF. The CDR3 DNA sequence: TGTGCCAGCAGTTACACTGCCGGGAGTATTTATGGCTACACCTTC.

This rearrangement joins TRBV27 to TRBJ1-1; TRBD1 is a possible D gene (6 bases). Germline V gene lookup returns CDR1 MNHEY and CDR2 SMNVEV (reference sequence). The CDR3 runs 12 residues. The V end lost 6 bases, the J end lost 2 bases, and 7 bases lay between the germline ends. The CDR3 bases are TGTGCCAGCAGACAGGGCAACACTGAAGCTTTCTTT. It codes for CASRQGNTEAFF.

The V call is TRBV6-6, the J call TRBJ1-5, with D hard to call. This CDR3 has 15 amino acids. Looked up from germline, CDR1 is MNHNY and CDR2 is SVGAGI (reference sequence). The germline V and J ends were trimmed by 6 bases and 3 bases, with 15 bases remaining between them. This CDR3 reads CASSQRTESNQPQHF. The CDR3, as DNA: TGTGCCAGCAGCCAACGGACGGAATCCAATCAGCCCCAGCATTTT.

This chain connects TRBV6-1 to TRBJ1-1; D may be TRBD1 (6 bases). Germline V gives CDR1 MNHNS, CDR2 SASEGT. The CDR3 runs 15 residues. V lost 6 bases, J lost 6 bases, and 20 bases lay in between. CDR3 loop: CASSDQGLSVSEAFF. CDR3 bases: TGTGCCAGCAGCGATCAGGGGCTTTCAGTCTCTGAAGCTTTCTTT.

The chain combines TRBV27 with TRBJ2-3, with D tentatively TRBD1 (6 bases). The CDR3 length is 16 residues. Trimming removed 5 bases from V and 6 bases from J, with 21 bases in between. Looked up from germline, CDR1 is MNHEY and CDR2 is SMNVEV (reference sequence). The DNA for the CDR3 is TGTGCCAGCAGTGCCCCAGACCGTCAGGGGTTTGATACGCAGTATTTT. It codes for CASSAPDRQGFDTQYF.

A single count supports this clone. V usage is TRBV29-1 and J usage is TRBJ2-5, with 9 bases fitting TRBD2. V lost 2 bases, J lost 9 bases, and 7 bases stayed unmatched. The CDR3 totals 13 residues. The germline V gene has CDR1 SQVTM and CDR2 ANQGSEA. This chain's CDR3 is CSVESTSGGAQYF. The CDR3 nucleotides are TGCAGCGTTGAATCGACTAGCGGAGGGGCCCAGTACTTC.

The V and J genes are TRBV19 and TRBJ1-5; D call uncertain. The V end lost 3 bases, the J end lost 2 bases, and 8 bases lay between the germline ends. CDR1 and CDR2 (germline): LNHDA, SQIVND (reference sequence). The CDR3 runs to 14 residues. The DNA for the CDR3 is TGTGCCAGTAGTATTTATCGAGGCAATCAGCCCCAGCATTTT. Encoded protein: CASSIYRGNQPQHF.

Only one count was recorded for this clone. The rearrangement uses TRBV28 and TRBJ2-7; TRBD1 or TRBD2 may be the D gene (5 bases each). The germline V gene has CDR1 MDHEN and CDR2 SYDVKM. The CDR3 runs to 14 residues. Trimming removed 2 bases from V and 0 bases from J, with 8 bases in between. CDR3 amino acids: CASSLGTYSYEQYF. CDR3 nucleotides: TGTGCCAGCAGTTTAGGGACCTACTCCTACGAGCAGTACTTC.